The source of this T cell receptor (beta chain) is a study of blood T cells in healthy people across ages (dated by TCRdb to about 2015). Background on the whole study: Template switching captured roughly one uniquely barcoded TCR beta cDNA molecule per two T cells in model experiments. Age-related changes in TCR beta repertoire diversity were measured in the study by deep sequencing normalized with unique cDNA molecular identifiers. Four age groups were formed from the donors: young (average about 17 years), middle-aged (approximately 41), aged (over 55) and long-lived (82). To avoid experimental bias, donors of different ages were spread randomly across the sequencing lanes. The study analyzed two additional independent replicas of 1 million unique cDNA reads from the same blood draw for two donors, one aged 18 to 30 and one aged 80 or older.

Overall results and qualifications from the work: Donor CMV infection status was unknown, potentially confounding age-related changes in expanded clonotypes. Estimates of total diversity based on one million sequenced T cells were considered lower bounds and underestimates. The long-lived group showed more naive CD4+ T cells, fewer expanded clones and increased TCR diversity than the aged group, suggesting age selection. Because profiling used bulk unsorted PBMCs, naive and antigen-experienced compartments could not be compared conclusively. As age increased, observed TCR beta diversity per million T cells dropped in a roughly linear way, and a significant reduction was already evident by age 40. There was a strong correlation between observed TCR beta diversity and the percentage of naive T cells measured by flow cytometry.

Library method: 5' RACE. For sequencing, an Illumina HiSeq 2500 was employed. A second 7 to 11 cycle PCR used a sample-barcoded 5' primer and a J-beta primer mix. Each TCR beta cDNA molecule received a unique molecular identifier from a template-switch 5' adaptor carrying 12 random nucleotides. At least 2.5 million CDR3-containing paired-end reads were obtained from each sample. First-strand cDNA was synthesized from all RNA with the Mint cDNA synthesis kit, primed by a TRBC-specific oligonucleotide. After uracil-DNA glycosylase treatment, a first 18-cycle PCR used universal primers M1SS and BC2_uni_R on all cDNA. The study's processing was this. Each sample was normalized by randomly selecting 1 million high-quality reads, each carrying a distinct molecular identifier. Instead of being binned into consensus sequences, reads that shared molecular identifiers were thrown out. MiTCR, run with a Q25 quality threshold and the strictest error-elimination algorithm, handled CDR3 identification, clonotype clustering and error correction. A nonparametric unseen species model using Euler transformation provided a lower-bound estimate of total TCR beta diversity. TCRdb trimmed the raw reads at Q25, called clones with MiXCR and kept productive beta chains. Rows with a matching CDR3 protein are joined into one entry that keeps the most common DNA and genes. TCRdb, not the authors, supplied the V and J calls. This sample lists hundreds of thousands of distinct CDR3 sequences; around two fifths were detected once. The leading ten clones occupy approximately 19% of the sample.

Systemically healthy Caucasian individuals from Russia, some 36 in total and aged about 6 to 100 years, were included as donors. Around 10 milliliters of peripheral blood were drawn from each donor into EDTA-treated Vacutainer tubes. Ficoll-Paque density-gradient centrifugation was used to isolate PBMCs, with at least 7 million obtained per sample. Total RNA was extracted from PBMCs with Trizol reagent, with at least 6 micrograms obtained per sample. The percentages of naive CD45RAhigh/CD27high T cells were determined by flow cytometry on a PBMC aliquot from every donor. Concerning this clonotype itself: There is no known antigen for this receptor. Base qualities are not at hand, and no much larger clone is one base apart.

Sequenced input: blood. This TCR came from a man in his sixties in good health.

The CDR3 protein sequence reads: CASSVGRGREAFF. DNA sequence: TGTGCCAGCAGCGTTGGAAGGGGGCGTGAAGCTTTCTTT. Rearrangement joined TRBV7-2 to TRBJ1-1; 7 bases in the middle match TRBD1. The CDR3 holds 13 amino acids from the cysteine to the phenylalanine. Solely the CDR3 DNA is kept, with 39 bases framed from the first base. CDR1 and CDR2 are drawn from the germline V gene: SGHTA, FQGNSA. Trimming accounts for 5 bases at V and 7 bases at J, while the number of junction bases matched to no gene is 7. Here the CDR3 is joined to the reference TRBV7-2 and TRBJ1-1 genes, and the full variable domain is: GAGVSQSPSNKVTEKGKDVELRCDPISGHTALYWYRQSLGQGLEFLIYFQGNSAPDKSGLPSDRFSAERTGGSVSTLTIQRTQQEDSAVYLCASSVGRGREAFFGQGTRLTVV.